Listed below are T cell receptor beta chains from one sample, sequenced in a study of monozygotic twins with inflammatory bowel disease. TCRdb reworked the 5' RACE reads into one entry per CDR3 protein, no DNA. This repertoire includes 210,000 or so distinct CDR3 sequences. The sample consisted of blood. The origin of the receptors is a human donor with ulcerative colitis or Crohn's disease, or a healthy co-twin of an affected twin (not recorded which). CDR3s include the opening cysteine and the closing phenylalanine or tryptophan.

>TRBV12-3/TRBV12-4|TRBJ1-3
CASSLAPSPWDF
>TRBV7-2|TRBJ1-5
CASSPTGNMNGPQHF
>TRBV5-1|TRBJ2-3
CASSLVSSGSTDTQYF
>TRBV27|TRBJ1-4
CASSWGFGTNEKLFF
>TRBV28|TRBJ1-1
CASRVPGTEAFF
>TRBV9|TRBJ2-5
CTSSVVDSETQYF
>TRBV27|TRBJ1-1
CASSLSAGPNTEAFF
>TRBV30|TRBJ2-1
CAWSVLTTGEQFF
>TRBV7-2|TRBJ1-3
CASTMAAGVGNTIYF
>TRBV5-6|TRBJ2-2
CASSLWAARAGELFF
>TRBV29-1|TRBJ1-5
CSVLPDRTNQPQHF
>TRBV18|TRBJ2-5
CASSPPAGRETQYF
>TRBV13|TRBJ2-1
CASSHYSGRANNEQFF
>TRBV12-3/TRBV12-4|TRBJ2-7
CATTRDGSLGYEQYF
>TRBV4-3|TRBJ2-4
CASSQVWGSGNIQYF
>TRBV5-1|TRBJ2-1
CASSSLTGQFF
>TRBV6-5|TRBJ1-2
CASYSLPGYGYTF
>TRBV29-1|TRBJ1-1
CSVEVLGTAMNTEAFF
>TRBV4-1|TRBJ1-6
CASSQDPYNSPLHF
>TRBV24-1|TRBJ2-5
CATSRRAPETQYF
>TRBV7-9|TRBJ2-1
CASSPGGARYNEQFF
>TRBV10-3|TRBJ2-5
CAISESISQGLEETQYF
>TRBV7-6|TRBJ2-1
CASSSGDFDEQFF
>TRBV7-9|TRBJ2-7
CASSSGAGLAEIYEQYF
>TRBV18|TRBJ1-3
CASSPGAGNTIYF
>TRBV19|TRBJ1-1
CASTRTENTEAFF
>TRBV18|TRBJ1-1
CASSSSRSSEAFF
>TRBV27|TRBJ1-5
CASSFRGAGGQPQHF
>TRBV7-9|TRBJ1-4
CASSPPGQFNEKLFF
>TRBV12-3/TRBV12-4|TRBJ2-1
CATAGLADYNEQFF
>TRBV6-1|TRBJ2-2
CASRRLAGKDTGELFF
>TRBV5-1|TRBJ1-2
CASSYIGQGGGYTF
>TRBV29-1|TRBJ2-1
CSVDGPGGWMEFF
>TRBV7-2|TRBJ2-4
CASSSYGGAKNIQYF
>TRBV6-1|TRBJ2-3
CASRGLAGGTDTQYF
>TRBV24-1|TRBJ1-1
CATSDRQGMAFF
>TRBV5-4|TRBJ2-3
CASSPRDRGPDTQYF
>TRBV4-1|TRBJ1-2
CASSQDYRTGDGYTF
>TRBV20-1|TRBJ2-2
CSARPLGKGQYGELFF
>TRBV6-1|TRBJ2-5
CASSQPPWLDEDTQYF
>TRBV12-3/TRBV12-4|TRBJ1-5
CASTPGAFGENQPQHF